This T cell receptor (beta chain) stems from a study of T-cell memory formation after mild COVID-19. TCRdb re-called the 5' RACE reads through MiXCR, storing one row per CDR3 protein. Altogether around 180,000 distinct CDR3 sequences are present, under 20% being singletons, with the ten largest covering roughly 3.7%. Germline assignment: CDR1 KGHSH and CDR2 LQKENI. Deletions cut 6 bases from V and 2 bases from J, with 11 bases between. This CDR3 is 14 amino acids long. The TCR comes from a young man who had mild COVID-19 (a few samples of this study predate the infection). Cell type and time point are not known. The chain recombines TRBV18 with TRBJ1-5; weak D call: TRBD1 (5 bases). What was sequenced was PBMCs or a T cell subset sorted from them (not recorded which). The CDR3 DNA reads TGTGCCAGCTCCCAGGGCTTTCGCAATCAGCCCCAGCATTTT. Protein product: CASSQGFRNQPQHF.